The 20 T cell receptor beta chains in this list originate from one sample, sequenced in a study of blood T cells in healthy people across ages. With a J-beta primer mix and a sample-barcoded 5' primer, a second PCR ran about 7 to 12 cycles. TCRdb called the 5' RACE reads again in MiXCR, with one record for every CDR3 protein. The sample has around 1,000,000 distinct CDR3 sequences, around 25% seen once. This sample was also put to use in a study of T cells of mothers and their children.

The sample taken for sequencing was blood. The receptors shown here come from a girl aged 2-10 years in good health.

The chain is built from TRBV10-3 and TRBJ2-7, with D hard to call. CDR3 length: 14 amino acids. The V gene lost 8 bases and the J gene lost 3 bases, with 17 bases spanning the gap. Per the germline V gene, CDR1 is ENHRY and CDR2 is SYGVKD. The CDR3 nucleotides are TGTGCCATCGGTAAGGACGGAGACCTCTACGAGCAGTACTTC. It specifies CAIGKDGDLYEQYF.

This clonotype was counted between two and nine times. The J gene is TRBJ2-5, the V gene TRBV7-9, with unresolved D. With the DNA end fitting TRBJ2-7 better, the J assignment may be wrong. CDR1 is SEHNR and CDR2 is FQNEAQ in the germline V gene (reference sequence). This CDR3 has 14 amino acids. The CDR3 bases are TGTGCCAGCAGCTCCCCTGGGGATCCCTACGAGCAGTACTTC. Translation: CASSSPGDPYEQYF.

The chain combines TRBV7-9 with TRBJ1-2; D not certain. Trimming cost V 6 bases and J 1 base, with 15 bases left between them. Germline V lookup: CDR1 SEHNR, CDR2 FQNEAQ (reference sequence). The CDR3 runs to 15 residues. This chain's CDR3 is CASRPPLSINYGYTF. In DNA, the CDR3 is TGTGCCAGCAGACCACCTTTATCCATTAACTATGGCTACACCTTC.

This clonotype was found a few times. This chain joins TRBV20-1 and TRBJ2-2; no definite D call. Germline V CDR1 and CDR2: DFQATT, SNEGSKA (reference sequence). V gave up 5 bases and J gave up 2 bases, with 6 bases separating them. The CDR3 covers 12 residues. CDR3 sequence (DNA): TGCAGTGCTCCGATCAACACCGGGGAGCTGTTTTTT. Encoded protein: CSAPINTGELFF.

This clonotype has just a few counts. The rearrangement joins TRBV7-9 to TRBJ2-7; no definite D call. This CDR3 comprises 13 residues. Germline V gene data show CDR1 as SEHNR and CDR2 as FQNEAQ (reference sequence). Between the trimmed V and J ends, which lost 4 bases and 5 bases, there was a span of 12 bases. The CDR3 DNA reads TGTGCCAGCAGCTCCACTGCGGCCCACGAGCAGTACTTC. It yields the protein CASSSTAAHEQYF.

This clonotype was seen once. The chain combines TRBV27 with TRBJ1-5; tentative D call: TRBD1 (6 bases). The length of the CDR3 is 15 residues. The ends were cut back, 2 bases at V and 4 bases at J, with 12 bases in the middle. Germline loops: CDR1 MNHEY, CDR2 SMNVEV (reference sequence). The CDR3 region has the DNA TGTGCCAGCAGTTTAAGTCAGAGGGGGAATCAGCCCCAGCATTTT. This gives the protein CASSLSQRGNQPQHF.

This clonotype was seen a handful of times. The rearrangement joins TRBV12-3 or TRBV12-4 to TRBJ1-6, with 7 bases lining up with TRBD1. Trimming removed 6 bases from V and 8 bases from J; junction bases left unmatched: 10. The CDR3 loop spans 15 amino acids. For the CDR3, the DNA is TGTGCCAGCAGGGGACAGCAGGGGTGGGATTCACCCCTCCACTTT. Residues: CASRGQQGWDSPLHF.

The V and J genes are TRBV28 and TRBJ2-3; maybe TRBD2 (6 bases). V shed 3 bases and J shed 4 bases, with 26 bases lying between them. There are 19 residues in the CDR3. The germline V gene has CDR1 MDHEN and CDR2 SYDVKM. The CDR3 region has the DNA TGTGCCAGCAGTTTCCCCTCGGCACTAGCTAACAATCCCCCAGATACGCAGTATTTT. This codes for CASSFPSALANNPPDTQYF. Full variable domain (remainder filled in from reference TRBV28 and TRBJ2-3): DVKVTQSSRYLVKRTGEKVFLECVQDMDHENMFWYRQDPGLGLRLIYFSYDVKMKEKGDIPEGYSVSREKKERFSLILESASTNQTSMYLCASSFPSALANNPPDTQYFGPGTRLTVL.

This clonotype was picked up many times. The gene calls are TRBV20-1 and TRBJ2-5; 7 nucleotides match TRBD2. Germline V gene sequence: CDR1 DFQATT, CDR2 SNEGSKA (reference sequence). Unmatched junction bases numbered 9, after V lost 3 bases and J lost 8 bases. This CDR3 is built from 13 residues. The CDR3 nucleotides read TGCAGTGCTAGTGATAGGGAGGGTCTCACCCAGTACTTC. Protein sequence: CSASDREGLTQYF.

This clonotype was detected a few times. The V call is TRBV5-1, the J call TRBJ1-1, with D unclear. This CDR3 contains 14 residues. The ends were cut back, 4 bases at V and 3 bases at J, with 13 bases in the middle. In germline, CDR1 is SGHRS, CDR2 YFSETQ. CDR3 sequence: CASSRWSSDTEAFF. CDR3 bases: TGCGCCAGCAGCCGATGGTCTTCGGACACTGAAGCTTTCTTT.

This clonotype was detected only a few times. V usage is TRBV12-3 or TRBV12-4 and J usage is TRBJ2-5; no clear D gene. This CDR3 has 13 amino acids. V lost 5 bases to trimming and J lost 5 bases, with 12 bases between them. This CDR3 is CASSMGFFETQYF. The CDR3 DNA reads TGTGCCAGCAGTATGGGGTTTTTTGAGACCCAGTACTTC.

This clonotype was seen a handful of times. This chain joins TRBV4-1 and TRBJ2-1; D gene unclear. The V gene lost 0 bases and the J gene lost 7 bases, with 10 bases spanning the gap. Germline CDR1 MGHRA, CDR2 YSYEKL. This CDR3 spans 14 amino acids. DNA for the CDR3: TGCGCCAGCAGCCAAGAGGGCCTGGGGAATGAGCAGTTCTTC. This sequence encodes CASSQEGLGNEQFF.

The V call is TRBV11-2, the J call TRBJ1-1; tentative D call: TRBD1 (5 bases). Trimming removed 7 bases from V and 8 bases from J, with 17 bases in between. The CDR3 extends over 13 amino acids. Germline V lookup: CDR1 SGHAT, CDR2 FQNNGV. The CDR3 reads CASNLVGTGEAFF. For the CDR3, the DNA is TGTGCCAGCAACCTCGTTGGGACGGGGGAAGCTTTCTTT.

This clonotype occurred a few times. J is TRBJ2-3 and V is TRBV7-2, with 7 bases aligning to TRBD2. The V segment lost 0 bases and the J segment 6 bases; nucleotides outside the gene matches: 12. The CDR3 sequence is 17 residues long. Germline lookup yields CDR1 SGHTA and CDR2 FQGNSA. The DNA of the CDR3 is TGTGCCAGCAGCTTAGCGCTTCTAGCGGCCCCCAGTGATACGCAGTATTTT. Residues: CASSLALLAAPSDTQYF.

On this clonotype: At one boundary the junction diverges from the germline segment, which might be a read error. The chain carries TRBV20-1 and TRBJ2-1; 10 bases line up with TRBD2. This CDR3 is built from 13 residues. Germline CDR1 DFQATT, CDR2 SNEGSKA (reference sequence). DNA of the CDR3: TGCAGTTCTAGCGGGAGCTCAAGAAATGAGCAGTTCTTC. Translating it yields CSSSGSSRNEQFF.

The rearrangement links TRBV7-2 to TRBJ2-7; 8 bases align to TRBD2. V gave up 5 bases and J gave up 2 bases; unmatched junction bases: 8. CDR3 length: 15 amino acids. Germline assignment: CDR1 SGHTA and CDR2 FQGNSA. For the CDR3, the DNA is TGTGCCAGCAGCCCAGCGGTAGCGGGGCCCTACGAGCAGTACTTC. It encodes CASSPAVAGPYEQYF.

This clonotype was observed a few times. The V and J genes are TRBV2 and TRBJ2-2; 10 nucleotides agree with TRBD2. The germline V gene encodes CDR1 SNHLY and CDR2 FYNNEI. The trim removed 8 bases at V and 6 bases at J, leaving 3 bases unmatched. The CDR3 length is 13 residues. Here the CDR3 reads CASERGGAGELFF. CDR3 DNA sequence: TGTGCCAGCGAGCGGGGGGGCGCCGGGGAGCTGTTTTTT. The whole variable domain, remainder taken from reference TRBV2 and TRBJ2-2, is EPEVTQTPSHQVTQMGQEVILRCVPISNHLYFYWYRQILGQKVEFLVSFYNNEISEKSEIFDDQFSVERPDGSNFTLKIRSTKLEDSAMYFCASERGGAGELFFGEGSRLTVL.

The genes are TRBV5-6 and TRBJ2-7; D remains unclear. Germline V CDR1 and CDR2: SGHDT, YYEEEE. There are 15 residues in the CDR3. Trimming stripped 0 bases from V and 0 bases from J, with 10 bases between. The chain's CDR3 is CASSLAGSVSYEQYF. In DNA form, the CDR3 reads TGTGCCAGCAGCTTGGCCGGCAGCGTCTCCTACGAGCAGTACTTC. The full variable domain, in which reference TRBV5-6 and TRBJ2-7 provide the parts outside the CDR3, is DAGVTQSPTHLIKTRGQQVTLRCSPKSGHDTVSWYQQALGQGPQFIFQYYEEEERQRGNFPDRFSGHQFPNYSSELNVNALLLGDSALYLCASSLAGSVSYEQYFGPGTRLTVT.

V gene TRBV20-1 combines with J gene TRBJ1-4; 9 nucleotides line up with TRBD1. Germline CDR1 DFQATT, CDR2 SNEGSKA (reference sequence). There are 15 residues in the CDR3. J was trimmed by 6 bases and V by 3 bases; bases with no gene match: 8. In DNA, the CDR3 is TGCAGTGCTAGGGAACCGGGACAGGGTCATGAAAAACTGTTTTTT. Its translation: CSAREPGQGHEKLFF.

A few counts support this clonotype. The genes are TRBV7-2 and TRBJ2-5, with D hard to call. The DNA end lines up better with TRBJ2-7; the J call may be wrong. The CDR3 extends over 15 amino acids. Germline assignment: CDR1 SGHTA and CDR2 FQGNSA. The CDR3 bases are TGTGCCAGCAGCTCACGGACGGCGAACTCCTACGAGCAGTACTTC. Protein: CASSSRTANSYEQYF.